This T cell receptor beta chain was captured in a study of vaccination effects on CD4 cells after COVID-19. Remarks on this clone: Its antigen is not known.

Sequencing followed a ViraFEST assay step that expanded antigen-specific CD4+ T cells with viral peptide pools. Isolating CD4+ T cells followed approximately ten days of culture. The participants, recipients of two vaccine doses, got either BNT162b2 or mRNA-1273. Two million PBMC were placed in each well, which was supplemented with roughly 9.1 IU/ml IL-2 and around 10 ug/ml peptides. V was shortened by 2 bases and J by 5 bases, with 9 bases between the two germline ends. The CDR3 runs 13 residues. Germline-derived CDR1 and CDR2 are LGHDT and YNNKEL (reference sequence). The table came from immunoSEQ multiplex PCR; TCRdb's copy has only in-frame clones and leaves some out. Of 25,000 to 30,000 clones listed, about 73% are singletons.

The chain carries TRBV3-1 (or the pseudogene TRBV3-2) and TRBJ1-2; D remains ambiguous. The origin of this receptor is a human donor who received a COVID-19 vaccine. Sequencing was performed on CD4+ T cells from PBMCs cultured with HCoV-OC43 spike peptides, taken after COVID-19 vaccination. Subset here: HCoV-OC43 spike overlapping peptide pool stimulation. CDR3 nucleotides: TGTGCCAGCAGCCAAACTGGGTCTTATGGCTACACCTTC. Translating it yields CASSQTGSYGYTF.